This TCR beta chain is from a study of shared clonotypes between healthy human individuals. General study points: A reduction in generation probabilities was seen for non-shared clonotypes relative to those shared by all four donors.

Data came from immunoSEQ multiplex PCR; TCRdb stores just in-frame clones and leaves some out. The data show millions of clones, with roughly 94% seen just once and about 0.13% held by the top ten. This clone is a singleton in its sample. Its antigen is undetermined. CDR3 length: 15 residues. Germline trimming cut 3 bases from V and 6 bases from J; bases unmatched to any gene: 7. Germline assignment: CDR1 ENHRY and CDR2 SYGVKD. Sequencing was carried out using naive CD4+ T cells sorted from blood. The subset: CD45RA+ positively selected. The source is a man between 18 and 29 years old in good health. V and J are TRBV10-3 and TRBJ1-2; TRBD1 agrees at 10 bases. This chain's CDR3 is CAISDGDRGQDGYTF. The CDR3 DNA sequence: TGTGCCATCAGTGACGGTGACAGGGGGCAAGATGGCTACACCTTC.